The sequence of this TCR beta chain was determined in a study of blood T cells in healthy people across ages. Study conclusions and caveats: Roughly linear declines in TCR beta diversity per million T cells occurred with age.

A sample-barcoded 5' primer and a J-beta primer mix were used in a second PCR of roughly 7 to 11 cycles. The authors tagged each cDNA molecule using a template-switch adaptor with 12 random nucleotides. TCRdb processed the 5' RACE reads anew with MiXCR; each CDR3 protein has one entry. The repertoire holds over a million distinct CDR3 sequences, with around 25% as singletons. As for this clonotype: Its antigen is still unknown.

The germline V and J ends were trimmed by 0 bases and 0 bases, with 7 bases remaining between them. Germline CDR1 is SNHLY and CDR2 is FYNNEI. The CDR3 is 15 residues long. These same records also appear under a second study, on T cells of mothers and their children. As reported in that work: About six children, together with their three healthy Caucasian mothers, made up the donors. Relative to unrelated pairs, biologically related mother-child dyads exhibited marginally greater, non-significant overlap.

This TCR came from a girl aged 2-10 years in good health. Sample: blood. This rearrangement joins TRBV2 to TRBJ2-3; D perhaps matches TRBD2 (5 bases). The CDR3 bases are TGTGCCAGCAGTGAAGCGCAGCGGAGCACAGATACGCAGTATTTT. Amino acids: CASSEAQRSTDTQYF.